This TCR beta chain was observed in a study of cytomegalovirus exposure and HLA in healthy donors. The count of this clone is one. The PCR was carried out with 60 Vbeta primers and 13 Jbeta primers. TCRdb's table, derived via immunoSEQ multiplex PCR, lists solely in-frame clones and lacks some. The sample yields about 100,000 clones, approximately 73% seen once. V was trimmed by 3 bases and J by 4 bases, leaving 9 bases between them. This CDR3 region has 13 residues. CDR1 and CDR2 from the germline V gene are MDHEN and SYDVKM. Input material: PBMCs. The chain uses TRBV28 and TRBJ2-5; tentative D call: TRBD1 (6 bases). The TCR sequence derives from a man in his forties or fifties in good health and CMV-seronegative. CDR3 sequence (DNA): TGTGCCAGCAGTTTCTTGGACAGAGAGACCCAGTACTTC. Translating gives CASSFLDRETQYF.